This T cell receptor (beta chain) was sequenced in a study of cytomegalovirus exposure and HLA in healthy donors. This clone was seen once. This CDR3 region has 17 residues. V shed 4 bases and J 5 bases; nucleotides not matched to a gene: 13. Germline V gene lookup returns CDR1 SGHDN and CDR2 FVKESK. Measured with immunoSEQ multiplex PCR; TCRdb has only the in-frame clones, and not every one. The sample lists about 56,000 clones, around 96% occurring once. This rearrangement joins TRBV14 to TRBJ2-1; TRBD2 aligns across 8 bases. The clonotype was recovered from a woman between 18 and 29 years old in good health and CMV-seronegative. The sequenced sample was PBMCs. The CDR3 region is CASSPGARSGIDNEQFF. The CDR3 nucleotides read TGTGCCAGCAGCCCCGGGGCGCGTAGCGGGATAGACAATGAGCAGTTCTTC.